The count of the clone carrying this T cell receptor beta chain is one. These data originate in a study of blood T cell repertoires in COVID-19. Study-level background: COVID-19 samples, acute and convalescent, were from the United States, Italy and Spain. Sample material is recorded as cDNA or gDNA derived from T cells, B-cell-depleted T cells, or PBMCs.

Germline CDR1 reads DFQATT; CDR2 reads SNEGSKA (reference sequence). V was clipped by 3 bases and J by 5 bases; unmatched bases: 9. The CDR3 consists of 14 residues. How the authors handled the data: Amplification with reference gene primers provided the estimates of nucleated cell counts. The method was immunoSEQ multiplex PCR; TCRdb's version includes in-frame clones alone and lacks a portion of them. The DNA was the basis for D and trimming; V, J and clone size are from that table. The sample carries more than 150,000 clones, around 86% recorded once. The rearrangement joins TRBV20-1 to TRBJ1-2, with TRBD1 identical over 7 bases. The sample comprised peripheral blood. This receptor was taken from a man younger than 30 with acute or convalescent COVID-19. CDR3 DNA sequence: TGCAGTGCTAGTACAGGGGCTGGTTGGTATGGCTACACCTTC. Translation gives CSASTGAGWYGYTF.